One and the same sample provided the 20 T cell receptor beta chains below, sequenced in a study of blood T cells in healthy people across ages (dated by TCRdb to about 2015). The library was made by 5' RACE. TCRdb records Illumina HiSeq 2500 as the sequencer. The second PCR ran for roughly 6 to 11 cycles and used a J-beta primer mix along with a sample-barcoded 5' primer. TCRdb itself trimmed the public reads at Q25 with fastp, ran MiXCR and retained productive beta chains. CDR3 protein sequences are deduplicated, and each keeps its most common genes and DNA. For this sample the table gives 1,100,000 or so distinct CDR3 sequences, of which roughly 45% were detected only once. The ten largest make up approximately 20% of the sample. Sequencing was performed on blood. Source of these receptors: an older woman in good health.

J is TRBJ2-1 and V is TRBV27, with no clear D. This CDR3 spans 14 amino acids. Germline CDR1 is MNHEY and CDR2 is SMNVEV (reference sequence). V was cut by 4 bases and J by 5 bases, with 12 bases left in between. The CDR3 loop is CASSSSGSHNEQFF. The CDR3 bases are TGTGCCAGCAGTTCATCCGGGTCTCACAATGAGCAGTTCTTC.

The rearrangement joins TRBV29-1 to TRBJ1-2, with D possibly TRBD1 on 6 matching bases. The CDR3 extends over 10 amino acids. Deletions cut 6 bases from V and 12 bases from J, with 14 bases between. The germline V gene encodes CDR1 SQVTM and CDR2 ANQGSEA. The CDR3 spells CSVQSQGDTF. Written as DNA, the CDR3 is TGCAGCGTCCAATCACAGGGAGACACCTTC.

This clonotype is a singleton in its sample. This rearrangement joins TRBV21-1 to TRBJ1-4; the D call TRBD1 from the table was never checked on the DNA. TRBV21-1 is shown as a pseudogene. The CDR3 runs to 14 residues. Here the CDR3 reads CARDRTGPREKLFF. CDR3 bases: TGTGCCAGGGATAGGACAGGGCCTCGGGAAAAACTGTTTTTT.

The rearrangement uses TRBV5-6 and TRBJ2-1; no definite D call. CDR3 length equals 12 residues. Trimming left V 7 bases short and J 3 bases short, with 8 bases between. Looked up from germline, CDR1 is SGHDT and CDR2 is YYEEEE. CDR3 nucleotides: TGTGCCAGCGGAAAGGGCTACAATGAGCAGTTCTTC. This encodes CASGKGYNEQFF.

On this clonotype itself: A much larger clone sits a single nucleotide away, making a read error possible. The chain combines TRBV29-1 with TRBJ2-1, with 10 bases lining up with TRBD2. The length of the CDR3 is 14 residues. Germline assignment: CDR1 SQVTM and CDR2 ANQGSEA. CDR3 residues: CNVGASGSNTEQFF. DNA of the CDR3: TGCAACGTTGGTGCTAGCGGGAGTAATACTGAGCAGTTCTTC.

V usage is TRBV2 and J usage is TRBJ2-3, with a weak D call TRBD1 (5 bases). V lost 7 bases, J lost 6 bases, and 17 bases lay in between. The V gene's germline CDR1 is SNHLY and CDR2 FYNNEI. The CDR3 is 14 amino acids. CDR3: CASTTREGWDTQYF. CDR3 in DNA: TGTGCCAGCACTACCAGGGAAGGTTGGGATACGCAGTATTTT.

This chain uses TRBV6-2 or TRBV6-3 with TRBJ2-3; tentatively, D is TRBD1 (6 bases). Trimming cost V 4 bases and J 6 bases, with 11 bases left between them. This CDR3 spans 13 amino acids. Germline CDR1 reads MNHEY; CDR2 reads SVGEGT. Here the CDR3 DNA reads TGTGCCAGCAGTTTTGGGGGCGTGGATACGCAGTATTTT. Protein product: CASSFGGVDTQYF.

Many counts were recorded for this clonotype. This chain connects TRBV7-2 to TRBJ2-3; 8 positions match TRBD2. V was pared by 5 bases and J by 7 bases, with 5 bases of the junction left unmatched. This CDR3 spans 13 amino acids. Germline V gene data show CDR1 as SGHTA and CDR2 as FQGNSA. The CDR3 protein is CASSREGRYTQYF. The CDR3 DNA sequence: TGTGCCAGCAGCCGGGAGGGGCGGTATACGCAGTATTTT. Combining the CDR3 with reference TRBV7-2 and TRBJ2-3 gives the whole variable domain GAGVSQSPSNKVTEKGKDVELRCDPISGHTALYWYRQSLGQGLEFLIYFQGNSAPDKSGLPSDRFSAERTGGSVSTLTIQRTQQEDSAVYLCASSREGRYTQYFGPGTRLTVL.

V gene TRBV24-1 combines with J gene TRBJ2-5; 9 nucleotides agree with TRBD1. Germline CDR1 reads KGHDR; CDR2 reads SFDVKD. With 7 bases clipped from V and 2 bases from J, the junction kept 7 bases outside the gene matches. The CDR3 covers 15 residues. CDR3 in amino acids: CATRAGQGLQETQYF. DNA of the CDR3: TGTGCCACCAGAGCGGGACAGGGCCTTCAAGAGACCCAGTACTTC.

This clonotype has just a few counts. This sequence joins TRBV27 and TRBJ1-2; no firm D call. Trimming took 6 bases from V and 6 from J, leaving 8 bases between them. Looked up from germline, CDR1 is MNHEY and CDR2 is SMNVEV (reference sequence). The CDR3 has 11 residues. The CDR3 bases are TGTGCCAGCAGGGACGGCCATGGCTACACCTTC. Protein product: CASRDGHGYTF.

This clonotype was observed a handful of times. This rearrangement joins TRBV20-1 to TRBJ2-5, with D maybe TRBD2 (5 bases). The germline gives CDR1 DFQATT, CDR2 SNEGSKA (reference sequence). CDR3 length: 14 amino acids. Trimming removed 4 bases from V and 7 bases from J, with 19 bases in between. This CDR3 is CSAKERVVMGTQYF. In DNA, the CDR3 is TGCAGTGCTAAAGAGAGGGTAGTAATGGGGACCCAGTACTTC.

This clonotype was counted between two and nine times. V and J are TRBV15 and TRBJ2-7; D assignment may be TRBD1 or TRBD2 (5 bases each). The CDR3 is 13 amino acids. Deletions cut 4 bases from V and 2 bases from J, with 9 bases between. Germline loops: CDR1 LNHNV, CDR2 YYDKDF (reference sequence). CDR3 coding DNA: TGTGCCACCAGCAAAGGGACCCCCTACGAGCAGTACTTC. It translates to CATSKGTPYEQYF.

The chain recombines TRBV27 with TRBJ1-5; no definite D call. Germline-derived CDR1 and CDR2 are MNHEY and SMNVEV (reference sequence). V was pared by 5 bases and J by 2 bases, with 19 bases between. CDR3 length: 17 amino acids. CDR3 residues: CASSTLRREGGNQPQHF. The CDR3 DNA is TGTGCCAGCAGTACCCTCCGGAGGGAGGGCGGCAATCAGCCCCAGCATTTT.

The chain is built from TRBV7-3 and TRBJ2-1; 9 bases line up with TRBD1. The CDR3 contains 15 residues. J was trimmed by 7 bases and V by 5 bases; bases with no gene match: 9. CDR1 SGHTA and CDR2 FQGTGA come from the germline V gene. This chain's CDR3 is CASSPIQGARNEQFF. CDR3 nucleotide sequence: TGTGCCAGCAGCCCAATACAGGGGGCGCGGAATGAGCAGTTCTTC. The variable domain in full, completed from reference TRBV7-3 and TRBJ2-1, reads GAGVSQTPSNKVTEKGKYVELRCDPISGHTALYWYRQSLGQGPEFLIYFQGTGAADDSGLPNDRFFAVRPEGSVSTLKIQRTERGDSAVYLCASSPIQGARNEQFFGPGTRLTVL.

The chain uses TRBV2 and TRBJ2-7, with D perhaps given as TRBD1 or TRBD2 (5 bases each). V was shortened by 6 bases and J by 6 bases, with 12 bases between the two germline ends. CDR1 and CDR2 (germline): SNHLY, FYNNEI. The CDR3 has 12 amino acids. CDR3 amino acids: CASRGDPSEQYF. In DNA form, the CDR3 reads TGTGCCAGCAGGGGGGACCCTAGCGAGCAGTACTTC.

Written as DNA, the CDR3 is TGCGCCAGCAGCTTCTTAAGCCACGAGCAGTACTTC. Translation gives CASSFLSHEQYF. The gene calls are TRBV5-1 and TRBJ2-7; D not resolved. This CDR3 has 12 residues. Germline V lookup: CDR1 SGHRS, CDR2 YFSETQ. The V end lost 2 bases, the J end lost 5 bases, and 8 bases lay between the germline ends. Variable domain in full (rest from reference TRBV5-1 and TRBJ2-7): KAGVTQTPRYLIKTRGQQVTLSCSPISGHRSVSWYQQTPGQGLQFLFEYFSETQRNKGNFPGRFSGRQFSNSRSEMNVSTLELGDSALYLCASSFLSHEQYFGPGTRLTVT.

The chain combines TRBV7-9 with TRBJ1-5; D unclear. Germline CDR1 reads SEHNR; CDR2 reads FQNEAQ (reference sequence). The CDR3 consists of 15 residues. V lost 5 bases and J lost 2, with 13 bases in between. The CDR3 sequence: CASSGRDSGNQPQHF. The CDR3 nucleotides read TGTGCCAGCAGCGGGCGGGATTCCGGCAATCAGCCCCAGCATTTT.

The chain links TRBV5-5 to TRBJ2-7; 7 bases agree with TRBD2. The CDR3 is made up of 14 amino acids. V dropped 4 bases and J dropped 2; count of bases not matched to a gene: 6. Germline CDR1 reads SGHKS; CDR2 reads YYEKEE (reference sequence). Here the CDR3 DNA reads TGTGCCAGCAGCCGTGGTCGGGGGGCCTACGAGCAGTACTTC. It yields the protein CASSRGRGAYEQYF. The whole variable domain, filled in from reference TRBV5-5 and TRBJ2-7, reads DAGVTQSPTHLIKTRGQQVTLRCSPISGHKSVSWYQQVLGQGPQFIFQYYEKEERGRGNFPDRFSARQFPNYSSELNVNALLLGDSALYLCASSRGRGAYEQYFGPGTRLTVT.

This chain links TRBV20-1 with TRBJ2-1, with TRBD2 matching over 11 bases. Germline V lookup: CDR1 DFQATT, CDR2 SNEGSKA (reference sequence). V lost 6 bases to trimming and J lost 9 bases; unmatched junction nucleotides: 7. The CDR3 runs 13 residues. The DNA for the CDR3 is TGCAGTGCAACTACTAGCGGGAGAATTGAGCAGTTCTTC. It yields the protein CSATTSGRIEQFF.

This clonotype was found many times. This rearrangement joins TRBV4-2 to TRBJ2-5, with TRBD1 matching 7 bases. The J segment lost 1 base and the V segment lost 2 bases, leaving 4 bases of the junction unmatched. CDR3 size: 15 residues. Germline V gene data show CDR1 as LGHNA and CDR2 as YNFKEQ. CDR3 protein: CASSQTRDSQETQYF. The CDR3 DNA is TGTGCCAGCAGCCAAACGAGGGACAGCCAAGAGACCCAGTACTTC.